These 21 T cell receptor beta chains came from one sample sequenced in a study of beta chain features in type 1 diabetes (dated by TCRdb to the late 2010s). Libraries came from the immunoSEQ multiplex PCR assay. The entire isolated RNA was reverse transcribed using the High Capacity cDNA Reverse Transcription Kit, and thus expressed TCRB transcripts were sequenced. TCRdb mirrors the immuneACCESS table, restricted to in-frame sequences. Some clones are absent from its copies; in checked studies, under half trace to an unresolved V gene, and the reason for the others is unknown. Across this sample there are hundreds of thousands of clones, with about a sixth seen only once. 0.023% of the sample belongs to the ten largest clones. Sequencing was done on a sample of naive CD4+ T cells from blood. In the paper's terms, the cell subset or site label means: true naive CD4+ T cells. The receptor set was obtained from a young woman in good health.

V is TRBV4-2 and J is TRBJ2-3; TRBD2 is a possible D gene (6 bases). The length of the CDR3 is 17 residues. V lost 0 bases, J lost 3 bases, and 16 bases lay in between. In germline, CDR1 is LGHNA, CDR2 YNFKEQ. The CDR3 spells CASSQDGTGVETDTQYF. CDR3 nucleotide sequence: TGTGCCAGCAGCCAAGATGGTACGGGAGTGGAGACAGATACGCAGTATTTT.

This clone turned up a few times. V is TRBV19 and J is TRBJ2-7; TRBD2 matches at 14 bases. CDR3 length equals 13 residues. The trim removed 7 bases at V and 6 bases at J, leaving 2 bases unmatched. Germline lookup yields CDR1 LNHDA and CDR2 SQIVND (reference sequence). The CDR3 is CASMGLAGVEQYF. In DNA form, the CDR3 reads TGTGCCAGTATGGGACTAGCGGGAGTCGAGCAGTACTTC.

V gene TRBV7-2 combines with J gene TRBJ2-5; 16 positions agree with TRBD2. The J segment lost 9 bases and the V segment lost 4 bases, leaving 17 bases of the junction unmatched. CDR1 SGHTA and CDR2 FQGNSA come from the germline V gene. The CDR3 is made up of 19 amino acids. The CDR3 bases are TGTGCCAGCAGCTCCCCTCCCGGGACTAGCGGGAGGGCCTTGGAGCCCCAGTACTTC. Translation gives CASSSPPGTSGRALEPQYF.

The gene calls are TRBV29-1 and TRBJ1-3; TRBD1 is a possible D gene (5 bases). The ends were cut back, 0 bases at V and 9 bases at J, with 9 bases in the middle. This CDR3 has 12 residues. Germline loops: CDR1 SQVTM, CDR2 ANQGSEA. The CDR3 reads CSVEEWGSTIYF. The CDR3 nucleotides read TGCAGCGTTGAAGAGTGGGGGAGCACCATATATTTT.

V usage is TRBV7-2 and J usage is TRBJ1-1; no clear D. V was pared by 5 bases and J by 6 bases, with 13 bases between. The CDR3 is 13 residues long. Per the germline V gene, CDR1 is SGHTA and CDR2 is FQGNSA. The CDR3 nucleotides read TGTGCCAGCAGCCCCCATCAGGAGGCTGAAGCTTTCTTT. Encoded protein: CASSPHQEAEAFF. Full variable domain (missing parts from reference TRBV7-2 and TRBJ1-1): GAGVSQSPSNKVTEKGKDVELRCDPISGHTALYWYRQSLGQGLEFLIYFQGNSAPDKSGLPSDRFSAERTGGSVSTLTIQRTQQEDSAVYLCASSPHQEAEAFFGQGTRLTVV.

This clone was detected only a few times. The chain is built from TRBV18 and TRBJ1-3; possible D gene TRBD1, 5 bases. Deletions cut 1 base from V and 4 bases from J, with 8 bases between. This CDR3 spans 14 amino acids. From germline, CDR1 is KGHSH and CDR2 LQKENI. CDR3 in amino acids: CASSPQGLGNTIYF. CDR3 nucleotide sequence: TGTGCCAGCTCACCACAGGGACTAGGAAACACCATATATTTT.

In DNA, the CDR3 is TGTGCCAGCAGCCTACAGGGGTACCAAGAGACCCAGTACTTC. Protein sequence: CASSLQGYQETQYF. The chain links TRBV11-1 to TRBJ2-5; TRBD1 matches at 7 bases. With V trimmed by 5 bases and J by 0 bases, 3 bases remained unmatched. The CDR3 is made up of 14 amino acids. Germline CDR1 reads SGHAT; CDR2 reads FQDESV (reference sequence). Combining the CDR3 with reference TRBV11-1 and TRBJ2-5 gives the whole variable domain EAEVAQSPRYKITEKSQAVAFWCDPISGHATLYWYRQILGQGPELLVQFQDESVVDDSQLPKDRFSAERLKGVDSTLKIQPAELGDSAMYLCASSLQGYQETQYFGPGTRLLVL.

This clone was detected only a few times. The chain carries TRBV19 and TRBJ2-1; D gene ambiguous. Trimming took 8 bases from V and 2 from J, leaving 10 bases between them. There are 13 residues in the CDR3. Germline values: CDR1 LNHDA, CDR2 SQIVND (reference sequence). The chain's CDR3 is CASSDRTYNEQFF. CDR3 DNA: TGTGCCAGTTCCGACCGAACCTACAATGAGCAGTTCTTC.

CDR3 protein: CASSPLRVTQPQHF. CDR3 bases: TGCGCCAGCAGCCCCCTCAGGGTAACTCAGCCCCAGCATTTT. The V gene is TRBV4-1, the J gene TRBJ1-5; D is perhaps TRBD1 (5 bases). Looked up from germline, CDR1 is MGHRA and CDR2 is YSYEKL. This CDR3 spans 14 amino acids. Between the trimmed V and J ends, which lost 4 bases and 6 bases, there was a span of 13 bases.

The chain combines TRBV1 with TRBJ2-7; TRBD2 is taken as the D call from the table, unchecked against the DNA. TRBV1 is a pseudogene segment. The CDR3 has 15 amino acids. The CDR3 spells CTSSHGGRECYEQYF. The CDR3 DNA is TGCACCAGCAGCCACGGAGGGCGGGAGTGTTACGAGCAGTACTTC.

V gene TRBV7-2 combines with J gene TRBJ1-1; no definite D call. Trimming pared 1 base from V and 1 base from J, leaving 4 bases between. Germline CDR1 SGHTA, CDR2 FQGNSA. The CDR3 has 13 residues. The CDR3 DNA follows: TGTGCCAGCAGCTTAGAACAGAACACTGAAGCTTTCTTT. Residues: CASSLEQNTEAFF.

A word on this clone: At the DNA level, this CDR3 is encoded by other sequences in the same sample as well. V usage is TRBV15 and J usage is TRBJ2-5; D is unclear. The V end lost 0 bases, the J end lost 5 bases, and 7 bases lay between the germline ends. The V gene's germline CDR1 is LNHNV and CDR2 YYDKDF (reference sequence). The length of the CDR3 is 13 residues. CDR3 nucleotide sequence: TGTGCCACCAGCAGAGACCTATTGGAGACCCAGTACTTC. This translates into CATSRDLLETQYF.

The chain uses TRBV2 and TRBJ2-7; TRBD1 matches 10 bases. The V and J ends lost 5 bases and 2 bases, in that order; junction bases with no gene match: 3. The CDR3 covers 14 residues. The germline gives CDR1 SNHLY, CDR2 FYNNEI. The CDR3 region is CASSPTGGAYEQYF. The CDR3 nucleotides read TGTGCCAGCAGTCCGACAGGGGGCGCCTACGAGCAGTACTTC. Full variable domain (outside the CDR3, taken from reference TRBV2 and TRBJ2-7): EPEVTQTPSHQVTQMGQEVILRCVPISNHLYFYWYRQILGQKVEFLVSFYNNEISEKSEIFDDQFSVERPDGSNFTLKIRSTKLEDSAMYFCASSPTGGAYEQYFGPGTRLTVT.

This chain's CDR3 is CASSTDRTSYNEQFF. CDR3 sequence (DNA): TGTGCCAGTAGTACAGACAGGACCTCCTACAATGAGCAGTTCTTC. This chain joins TRBV19 and TRBJ2-1; possibly TRBD1 for D (6 bases). CDR1 and CDR2 (germline): LNHDA, SQIVND (reference sequence). V gave up 4 bases and J gave up 0 bases, with 10 bases separating them. The CDR3 runs 15 residues. The complete variable domain, with remaining parts taken from reference TRBV19 and TRBJ2-1, reads DGGITQSPKYLFRKEGQNVTLSCEQNLNHDAMYWYRQDPGQGLRLIYYSQIVNDFQKGDIAEGYSVSREKKESFPLTVTSAQKNPTAFYLCASSTDRTSYNEQFFGPGTRLTVL.

The chain is built from TRBV5-5 and TRBJ2-5; perhaps D is TRBD1 or TRBD2 (5 bases each). The CDR3 length is 14 residues. Germline V gene lookup returns CDR1 SGHKS and CDR2 YYEKEE (reference sequence). V was trimmed by 4 bases and J by 1 base, leaving 11 bases between them. This CDR3 is CASSVGRAQETQYF. The CDR3 bases are TGTGCCAGCAGCGTGGGACGGGCCCAAGAGACCCAGTACTTC.

V and J are TRBV7-9 and TRBJ2-5; D possibly matches TRBD1 or TRBD2 (5 bases each). Trimming shortened V by 1 base and J by 6 bases, and 12 bases separated the two germline ends. Germline CDR1 is SEHNR and CDR2 is FQNEAQ (reference sequence). This CDR3 region has 14 residues. CDR3 sequence reads: CASSLVGGTKTQYF. The CDR3 nucleotides read TGTGCCAGCAGCTTAGTTGGGGGTACGAAGACCCAGTACTTC. The entire variable domain, with the rest obtained from reference TRBV7-9 and TRBJ2-5, is as follows: DTGVSQNPRHKITKRGQNVTFRCDPISEHNRLYWYRQTLGQGPEFLTYFQNEAQLEKSRLLSDRFSAERPKGSFSTLEIQRTEQGDSAMYLCASSLVGGTKTQYFGPGTRLLVL.

V usage is TRBV18 and J usage is TRBJ2-7, with 9 bases aligning to TRBD2. The CDR3 contains 15 residues. V shed 3 bases and J 4 bases; nucleotides not matched to a gene: 7. Germline lookup yields CDR1 KGHSH and CDR2 LQKENI. The CDR3 spells CASSPLPSGGYEQYF. The CDR3 DNA reads TGTGCCAGCTCACCTTTACCAAGCGGGGGGTACGAGCAGTACTTC.

This clone showed up just a few times. CDR3 coding DNA: TGTGCCAGCAGTTTATCTTTCGGGAGGGGCTACGAGCAGTACTTC. This translates into CASSLSFGRGYEQYF. The chain combines TRBV27 with TRBJ2-7; 8 bases align to TRBD2. The CDR3 runs to 15 residues. V shed 0 bases and J 3 bases; nucleotides not matched to a gene: 4. Germline CDR1 reads MNHEY; CDR2 reads SMNVEV (reference sequence).

V usage is TRBV7-2 and J usage is TRBJ2-5; TRBD2 might be the D (6 bases). The V gene lost 2 bases and the J gene lost 5 bases, with 12 bases spanning the gap. Germline CDR1 SGHTA, CDR2 FQGNSA. The CDR3 is 14 residues long. The CDR3 DNA sequence: TGTGCCAGCAGCTTAATAGCGGCCGTTGAGACCCAGTACTTC. It is translated as CASSLIAAVETQYF.

This clone has only a few counts. The chain couples TRBV7-2 to TRBJ2-3; possibly TRBD1 or TRBD2 for D (6 bases each). The ends were cut back, 1 base at V and 3 bases at J, with 11 bases in the middle. CDR3 size: 15 residues. Germline V gene lookup returns CDR1 SGHTA and CDR2 FQGNSA. This CDR3 is CASSLVWGATDTQYF. CDR3 sequence (DNA): TGTGCCAGCAGCTTAGTATGGGGGGCTACAGATACGCAGTATTTT.

This clone has more than one count but fewer than ten. The chain carries TRBV6-6 and TRBJ2-7; 8 bases align to TRBD1. Germline CDR1 and CDR2: MNHNY and SVGAGI (reference sequence). Unmatched junction bases numbered 5, after V lost 5 bases and J lost 5 bases. The CDR3 has 13 amino acids. The CDR3 spells CASSDRGLNEQYF. CDR3 bases: TGTGCCAGCAGTGACAGGGGTCTAAACGAGCAGTACTTC.